This TCR beta chain is from a study of blood T cell repertoires in COVID-19 (dated by TCRdb to 2018 to 2021). About the full investigation: The collaborator samples originated in the United States, Italy and Spain and spanned the acute and convalescent phases of COVID-19. The dataset comprised deeply sampled blood TCRbeta repertoires from subjects exposed to, actively infected with, or recovered from COVID-19. The prospective study material was composed of cDNA or gDNA derived from T cells, B-cell-depleted T cells, or PBMCs. The samples were drawn from two sources: the first 160 participants of the ongoing ImmuneRACE study, and approximately 1,300 subjects contributed by 6 global collaborators. Where HLA class I and class II types were available, the types were taken from metadata supplied by the sample provider, not from assay-based typing. The repertoires were released in a freely available public database meant as a resource for research on the immune response to SARS-CoV-2. A de-identified subject ID, COVID-19 status, age in years and sex were almost always included in the sample metadata.

V loses 5 bases at its end and J loses 4 bases; junction bases beyond the gene matches: 12. From the cysteine up to the phenylalanine, the CDR3 has a length of 18 residues. Just CDR3 DNA is preserved here, 54 bases in frame from base 1. Sequences SGHVS (CDR1) and FQNEAQ (CDR2) are obtained from the germline V gene. This clone was detected a few times. The antigen it recognizes is unknown. No base quality values were provided; no much bigger clone lies one nucleotide off. General findings and caveats noted by the study authors: Clinical and demographic metadata were provided uncurated, with the amount varying by source and participant.

TCRbeta CDR3 regions were amplified from genomic DNA using the immunoSEQ Assay, a bias-controlled multiplex PCR. As for the authors' bioinformatics: Nucleated cell counts per sample were estimated from amplification of reference gene primers within the assay. To quantify the absolute abundance of each unique TCRbeta CDR3 rearrangement, sequence reads were collapsed and filtered. For each sample, productive Simpson clonality was calculated as the square root of Simpson's diversity index across productive rearrangements. TCRdb mirrors the immuneACCESS table, restricted to in-frame sequences. Some clones are absent from its copies; in checked studies, under half trace to an unresolved V gene, and the reason for the others is unknown. V, J and clone size derive from that table, while D and trimming were established from the DNA sequence. The sample table contains 75,000 to 95,000 clones; only one count was recorded for over 65% of them. The ten largest clones take up 3% to 4.5% of the sample.

One collaborating source in Seattle enrolled patients during active infection and followed them longitudinally through the course of disease. Each collaborating institution followed its own protocols to collect whole blood in K2EDTA tubes. For TCRbeta analysis, collaborators shipped samples as frozen whole blood, isolated PBMCs, or DNA extracted from either of those sample types. This clonotype originated in a man between 70 and 80 years old with COVID-19, enrolled during active disease. The chain is assembled from TRBV7-8 and TRBJ2-3, with TRBD2 matching 13 junction bases. Sequences were obtained from peripheral blood. The sequenced DNA is TGTGCCAGCAGCCCCCACCACGGACTAGCGGGAGTAGCAGATACGCAGTATTTT. This encodes CASSPHHGLAGVADTQYF.